These 21 T cell receptor beta chains were sequenced from one sample in a study of T cell responses to AZD1222 COVID-19 vaccine. TCRdb keeps only in-frame clones here, not all; method: immunoSEQ multiplex PCR. The sample records roughly 120,000 clones, approximately 90% being singletons. The sample was peripheral blood, taken 28 days after the second AZD1222 dose. The receptors were sampled from an adult who received the AZD1222 COVID-19 vaccine.

This sequence joins TRBV2 and TRBJ2-3; D not certain. The germline V and J ends were trimmed by 1 base and 0 bases, with 5 bases remaining between them. This CDR3 has 14 amino acids. Germline V gene data show CDR1 as SNHLY and CDR2 as FYNNEI. CDR3 sequence (DNA): TGTGCCAGCAGTGAAGACAGTAGCACAGATACGCAGTATTTT. As protein: CASSEDSSTDTQYF.

J is TRBJ1-5 and V is TRBV7-2; D is perhaps TRBD1 (5 bases). Looked up from germline, CDR1 is SGHTA and CDR2 is FQGNSA. With 1 base removed from V and 4 bases from J, the gap between germline ends came to 11 bases. The CDR3 runs to 15 residues. Here the CDR3 DNA reads TGTGCCAGCAGCTTAGGACCGGGGGTGAATCAGCCCCAGCATTTT. As protein: CASSLGPGVNQPQHF.

The chain couples TRBV10-3 to TRBJ2-7; 10 bases align to TRBD1. Germline V gives CDR1 ENHRY, CDR2 SYGVKD. J gave up 6 bases and V 4 bases, and 3 bases lay outside the gene matches. CDR3 length equals 13 residues. The CDR3, as DNA: TGTGCCATCAGTGCGACAGGGGGCGGCGAGCAGTACTTC. It encodes CAISATGGGEQYF.

The rearrangement links TRBV14 to TRBJ2-5; TRBD2 aligns across 12 bases. Trimming removed 3 bases from V and 4 bases from J; junction bases left unmatched: 6. The CDR3 runs to 16 residues. Germline V gene sequence: CDR1 SGHDN, CDR2 FVKESK. The CDR3 DNA is TGTGCCAGCAGCCACTGGACTAGCGGGAAACGAGAGACCCAGTACTTC. It specifies CASSHWTSGKRETQYF.

The rearrangement links TRBV7-8 to TRBJ2-6, with D unresolved. Trimming took 1 base from V and 4 from J, leaving 23 bases between them. This CDR3 region has 20 residues. The germline V gene has CDR1 SGHVS and CDR2 FQNEAQ. The CDR3 reads CASSLGLSAFSLGGANVLTF. The CDR3 bases are TGTGCCAGCAGCTTAGGGCTGTCTGCTTTCTCACTCGGAGGGGCCAACGTCCTGACTTTC.

CDR3 nucleotides: TGTGCCAGCAGTTCCATACGCGCGTATAATTCACCCCTCCACTTT. Protein: CASSSIRAYNSPLHF. The chain carries TRBV28 and TRBJ1-6; D is ambiguous. The germline V and J ends were trimmed by 4 bases and 4 bases, with 11 bases remaining between them. The CDR3 contains 15 residues. Germline-derived CDR1 and CDR2 are MDHEN and SYDVKM.

The chain joins TRBV9 to TRBJ2-2; D may be TRBD2 (6 bases). Germline V gene lookup returns CDR1 SGDLS and CDR2 YYNGEE. The V end lost 0 bases, the J end lost 2 bases, and 11 bases lay between the germline ends. This CDR3 spans 16 amino acids. This CDR3 reads CASSVGVSGNTGELFF. CDR3 nucleotide sequence: TGTGCCAGCAGCGTAGGTGTTAGCGGAAACACCGGGGAGCTGTTTTTT. The variable domain in full, with the rest retrieved from reference TRBV9 and TRBJ2-2, is DSGVTQTPKHLITATGQRVTLRCSPRSGDLSVYWYQQSLDQGLQFLIQYYNGEERAKGNILERFSAQQFPDLHSELNLSSLELGDSALYFCASSVGVSGNTGELFFGEGSRLTVL.

The chain couples TRBV30 to TRBJ1-5; D ambiguous. Germline V gene lookup returns CDR1 GTSNPN and CDR2 SVGIG (reference sequence). The CDR3 contains 13 residues. Trimming pared 2 bases from V and 5 bases from J, leaving 10 bases between. The CDR3: CAWSTRVDQPQHF. The CDR3 bases are TGTGCCTGGAGTACCCGGGTGGATCAGCCCCAGCATTTT.

The chain is built from TRBV3-1 (or the pseudogene TRBV3-2) and TRBJ1-1, with D possibly TRBD1 on 5 matching bases. Germline CDR1 reads LGHDT; CDR2 reads YNNKEL (reference sequence). Trimming removed 3 bases from V and 4 bases from J, with 12 bases in between. This CDR3 is 14 amino acids long. Written as DNA, the CDR3 is TGTGCCAGCAGCCAGATCGGGGGTGGCACTGAAGCTTTCTTT. This translates into CASSQIGGGTEAFF.

The gene calls are TRBV7-6 and TRBJ2-3; D not certain. The V end was cut by 1 base, the J end by 5 bases, with 7 bases between. The CDR3 runs to 13 residues. From germline, CDR1 is SGHVS and CDR2 FNYEAQ. This chain's CDR3 is CASSLVAEDTQYF. In nucleotides, the CDR3 is TGTGCCAGCAGCTTAGTGGCCGAAGATACGCAGTATTTT.

This chain uses TRBV11-2 with TRBJ1-1; TRBD1 is a possible D gene (6 bases). The germline V gene has CDR1 SGHAT and CDR2 FQNNGV. CDR3 size: 14 residues. V was pared by 3 bases and J by 7 bases, with 15 bases between. CDR3 in DNA: TGTGCCAGCAGCTTGGCAGGGGTCGACATTGAAGCTTTCTTT. Its translation is CASSLAGVDIEAFF.

This clone was detected only once. This chain links TRBV19 with TRBJ1-5; 7 positions match TRBD1. From germline, CDR1 is LNHDA and CDR2 SQIVND (reference sequence). The CDR3 extends over 16 amino acids. V shed 5 bases, J shed 4 bases, and the junction held 11 bases outside the gene matches. The CDR3 DNA sequence: TGTGCCAGTAGTTTCCTCGTCGGGACAGATAATCAGCCCCAGCATTTT. Amino acids: CASSFLVGTDNQPQHF.

The rearrangement joins TRBV24-1 to TRBJ2-2; 13 bases fit TRBD2. CDR1 and CDR2 (germline): KGHDR, SFDVKD. The CDR3 is 17 amino acids. The trim removed 4 bases at V and 4 bases at J, leaving 5 bases unmatched. For the CDR3, the DNA is TGTGCCACCAGTGACTCGGGACTAGCGGGACCCACCGGGGAGCTGTTTTTT. Amino acids: CATSDSGLAGPTGELFF.

The chain combines TRBV27 with TRBJ1-6; D uncertain. The CDR3 totals 16 residues. Between the trimmed V and J ends, which lost 0 bases and 5 bases, there was a span of 11 bases. Germline CDR1 MNHEY, CDR2 SMNVEV (reference sequence). The CDR3 region is CASSLSLSLNNSPLHF. CDR3 sequence (DNA): TGTGCCAGCAGTTTATCTTTGAGCTTGAATAATTCACCCCTCCACTTT.

The J gene is TRBJ2-7, the V gene TRBV7-2, with D perhaps TRBD2 (5 bases). V was clipped by 1 base and J by 3 bases, with 10 bases between them. The CDR3 totals 14 residues. Looked up from germline, CDR1 is SGHTA and CDR2 is FQGNSA. The CDR3 nucleotides read TGTGCCAGCAGCTTAGGGCCGGGGAACTACGAGCAGTACTTC. Encoded protein: CASSLGPGNYEQYF.

The J gene is TRBJ1-1, the V gene TRBV19; 7 bases fit TRBD1. The CDR3 loop spans 13 amino acids. Germline lookup yields CDR1 LNHDA and CDR2 SQIVND (reference sequence). J lost 5 bases, V lost 6 bases, and 6 bases had no gene match. The CDR3 spells CASRTGRGTEAFF. Written as DNA, the CDR3 is TGTGCCAGTAGGACAGGGCGAGGTACTGAAGCTTTCTTT.

Only a few counts were recorded for this clone. V and J are TRBV6-1 and TRBJ1-3; D might be TRBD1 (5 bases). The germline V gene has CDR1 MNHNS and CDR2 SASEGT. The CDR3 is made up of 16 amino acids. Trimming took off 3 bases at V and 4 bases at J, with 16 bases between the two ends. This CDR3 is CASSDPSGGIGNTIYF. CDR3 bases: TGTGCCAGCAGTGACCCCAGCGGGGGGATCGGAAACACCATATATTTT.

Note on this clone: Other DNA sequences in the sample encode the same CDR3. This chain links TRBV15 with TRBJ2-7; TRBD1 matches at 7 bases. CDR1 and CDR2 (germline): LNHNV, YYDKDF (reference sequence). The CDR3 totals 15 residues. Germline trimming cut 0 bases from V and 1 base from J; bases unmatched to any gene: 3. The CDR3 loop is CATSRERQGSYEQYF. DNA of the CDR3: TGTGCCACCAGCAGAGAGCGACAGGGTTCCTACGAGCAGTACTTC.

CDR3 region: CASSTTGGTNEKLFF. The CDR3 nucleotides read TGTGCCAGCAGTACAACAGGGGGCACTAATGAAAAACTGTTTTTT. V usage is TRBV6-5 and J usage is TRBJ1-4; 9 bases align to TRBD1. Trimming at V came to 5 bases and at J to 2 bases, leaving 3 bases not matched to a gene. The CDR3 is made up of 15 amino acids. Germline values: CDR1 MNHEY, CDR2 SVGAGI.

The V gene is TRBV14, the J gene TRBJ2-7, with a possible D match to TRBD2 (6 bases). Looked up from germline, CDR1 is SGHDN and CDR2 is FVKESK. CDR3 length equals 14 residues. Trimming stripped 1 base from V and 5 bases from J, with 12 bases between. The chain's CDR3 is CASSQGWRADEQYF. For the CDR3, the DNA is TGTGCCAGCAGCCAAGGGTGGAGGGCTGACGAGCAGTACTTC.

This rearrangement joins TRBV19 to TRBJ1-1, with D hard to call. This CDR3 contains 14 residues. V shed 4 bases and J shed 4 bases, with 13 bases lying between them. CDR1 and CDR2 from the germline V gene are LNHDA and SQIVND (reference sequence). CDR3 coding DNA: TGTGCCAGTAGTACTAGCCCCTTGGGCACTGAAGCTTTCTTT. This sequence encodes CASSTSPLGTEAFF.